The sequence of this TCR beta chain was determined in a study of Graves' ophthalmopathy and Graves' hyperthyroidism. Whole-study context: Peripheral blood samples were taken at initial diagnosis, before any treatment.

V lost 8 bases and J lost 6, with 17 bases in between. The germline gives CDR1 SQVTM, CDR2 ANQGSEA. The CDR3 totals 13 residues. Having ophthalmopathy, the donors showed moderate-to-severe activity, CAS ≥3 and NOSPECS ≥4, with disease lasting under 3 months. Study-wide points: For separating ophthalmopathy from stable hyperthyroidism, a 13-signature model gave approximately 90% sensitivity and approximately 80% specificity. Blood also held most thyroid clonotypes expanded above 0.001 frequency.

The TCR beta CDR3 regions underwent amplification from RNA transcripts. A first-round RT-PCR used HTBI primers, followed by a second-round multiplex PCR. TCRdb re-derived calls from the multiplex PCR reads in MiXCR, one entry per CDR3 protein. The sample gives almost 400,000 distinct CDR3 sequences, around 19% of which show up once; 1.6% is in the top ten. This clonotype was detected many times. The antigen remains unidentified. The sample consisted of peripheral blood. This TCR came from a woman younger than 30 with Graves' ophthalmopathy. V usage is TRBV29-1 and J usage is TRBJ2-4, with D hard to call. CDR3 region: CSPLGSRGNIQYF. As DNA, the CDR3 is TGCAGCCCATTGGGAAGTCGTGGAAACATTCAGTACTTC.